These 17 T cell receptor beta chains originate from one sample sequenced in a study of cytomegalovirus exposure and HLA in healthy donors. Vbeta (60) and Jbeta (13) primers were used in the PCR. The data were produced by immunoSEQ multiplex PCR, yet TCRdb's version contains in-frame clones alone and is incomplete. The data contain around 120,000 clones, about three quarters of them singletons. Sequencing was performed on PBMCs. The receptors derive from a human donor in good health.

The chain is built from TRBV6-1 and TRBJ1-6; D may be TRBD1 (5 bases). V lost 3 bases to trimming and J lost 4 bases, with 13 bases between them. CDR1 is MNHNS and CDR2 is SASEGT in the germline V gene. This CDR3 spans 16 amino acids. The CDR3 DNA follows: TGTGCCAGCAGTGAGAATCTGGACACTTATAATTCACCCCTCCACTTT. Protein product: CASSENLDTYNSPLHF.

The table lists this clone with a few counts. Here the CDR3 DNA reads TGTGCCAGCAGCCTACACAGGGCGGAGAGCACAGATACGCAGTATTTT. It yields the protein CASSLHRAESTDTQYF. The gene calls are TRBV9 and TRBJ2-3; tentative D call: TRBD1 (6 bases). In germline, CDR1 is SGDLS, CDR2 YYNGEE. This CDR3 has 16 residues. V gave up 4 bases and J gave up 0 bases, with 15 bases separating them.

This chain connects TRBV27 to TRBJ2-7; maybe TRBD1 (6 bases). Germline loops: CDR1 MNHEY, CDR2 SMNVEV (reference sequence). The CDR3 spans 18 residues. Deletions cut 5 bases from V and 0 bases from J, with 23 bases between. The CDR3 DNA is TGTGCCAGCAGTCCGACAGCGGTCGGCCCCAGGGGCTCCTACGAGCAGTACTTC. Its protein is CASSPTAVGPRGSYEQYF.

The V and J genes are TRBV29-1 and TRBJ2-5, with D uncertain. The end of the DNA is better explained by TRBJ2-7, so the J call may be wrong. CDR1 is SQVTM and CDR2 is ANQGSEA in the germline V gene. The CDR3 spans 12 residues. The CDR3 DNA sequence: TGCAGCGTCCGCCGGAGCTCCTACGAGCAGTACTTC. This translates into CSVRRSSYEQYF.

CDR3 DNA: TGTGCCAGCTCACCAAGGGGTTATGAGCAGTTCTTC. It specifies CASSPRGYEQFF. This rearrangement joins TRBV18 to TRBJ2-1; D may be TRBD1 (5 bases). The CDR3 has 12 amino acids. Trimming cost V 2 bases and J 8 bases, with 7 bases left between them. Looked up from germline, CDR1 is KGHSH and CDR2 is LQKENI.

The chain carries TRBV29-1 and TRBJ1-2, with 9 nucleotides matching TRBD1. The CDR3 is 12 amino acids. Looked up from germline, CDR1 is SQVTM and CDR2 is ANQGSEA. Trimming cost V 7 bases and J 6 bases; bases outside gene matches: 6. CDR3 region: CSGQTGGDGYTF. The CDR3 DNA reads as TGCAGCGGACAGACAGGGGGAGATGGCTACACCTTC.

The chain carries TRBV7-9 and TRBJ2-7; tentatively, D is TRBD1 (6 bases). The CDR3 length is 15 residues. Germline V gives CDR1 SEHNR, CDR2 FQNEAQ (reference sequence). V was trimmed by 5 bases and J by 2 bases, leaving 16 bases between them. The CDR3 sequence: CASSPLRGLTYEQYF. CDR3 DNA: TGTGCCAGCAGCCCCCTCAGGGGCTTGACCTACGAGCAGTACTTC.

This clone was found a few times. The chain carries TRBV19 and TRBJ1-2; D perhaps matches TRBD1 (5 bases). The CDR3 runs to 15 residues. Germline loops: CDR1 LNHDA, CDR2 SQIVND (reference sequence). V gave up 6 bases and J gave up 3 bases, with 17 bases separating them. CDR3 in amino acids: CASRPYGGIDYGYTF. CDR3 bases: TGTGCCAGTAGGCCCTATGGGGGGATCGACTATGGCTACACCTTC.

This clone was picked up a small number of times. CDR3 residues: CASGQGALNTEAFF. The CDR3 coding sequence is TGTGCCAGCGGACAGGGGGCGTTGAACACTGAAGCTTTCTTT. The chain carries TRBV9 and TRBJ1-1; 11 positions match TRBD1. The V gene end was trimmed by 7 bases and the J gene end by 0 bases; junction bases not matched to a gene: 2. The germline gives CDR1 SGDLS, CDR2 YYNGEE. This CDR3 has 14 amino acids.

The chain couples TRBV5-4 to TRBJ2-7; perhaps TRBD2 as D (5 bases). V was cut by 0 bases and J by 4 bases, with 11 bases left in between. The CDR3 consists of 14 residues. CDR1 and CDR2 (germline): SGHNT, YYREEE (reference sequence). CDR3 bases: TGTGCCAGCAGCTTGGGGGGAGACCTTTACGAGCAGTACTTC. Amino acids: CASSLGGDLYEQYF.

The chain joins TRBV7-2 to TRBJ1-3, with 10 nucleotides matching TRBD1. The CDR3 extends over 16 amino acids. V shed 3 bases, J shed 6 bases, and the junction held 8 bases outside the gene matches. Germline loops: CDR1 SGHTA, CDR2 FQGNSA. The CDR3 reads CASSLWDRGIENTIYF. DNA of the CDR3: TGTGCCAGCAGCTTGTGGGACAGGGGAATAGAAAACACCATATATTTT.

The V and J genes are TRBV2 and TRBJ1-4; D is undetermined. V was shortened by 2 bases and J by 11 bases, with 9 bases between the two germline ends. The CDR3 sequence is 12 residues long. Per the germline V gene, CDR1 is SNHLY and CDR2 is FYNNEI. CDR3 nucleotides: TGTGCCAGCAGTGAATGGCCGGGGAAACTGTTTTTT. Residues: CASSEWPGKLFF. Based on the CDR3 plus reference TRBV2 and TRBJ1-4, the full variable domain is EPEVTQTPSHQVTQMGQEVILRCVPISNHLYFYWYRQILGQKVEFLVSFYNNEISEKSEIFDDQFSVERPDGSNFTLKIRSTKLEDSAMYFCASSEWPGKLFFGSGTQLSVL.

In DNA, the CDR3 is TGTGCCACCTTATTTGGAGTTCAGCAGTACTTC. Amino acids: CATLFGVQQYF. The chain couples TRBV27 to TRBJ2-7; D gene unclear. V dropped 10 bases and J dropped 8 bases, with 15 bases sitting between them. CDR1 is MNHEY, CDR2 SMNVEV, per germline (reference sequence). This CDR3 contains 11 residues.

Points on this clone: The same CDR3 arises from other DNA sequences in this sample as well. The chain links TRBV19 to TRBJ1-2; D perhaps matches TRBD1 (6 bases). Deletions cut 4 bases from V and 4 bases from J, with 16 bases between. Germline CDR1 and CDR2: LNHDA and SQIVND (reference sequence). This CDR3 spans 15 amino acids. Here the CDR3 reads CASSRESGQIYGYTF. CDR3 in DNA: TGTGCCAGTAGTAGAGAGTCAGGACAGATCTATGGCTACACCTTC. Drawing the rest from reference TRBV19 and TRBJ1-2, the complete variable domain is DGGITQSPKYLFRKEGQNVTLSCEQNLNHDAMYWYRQDPGQGLRLIYYSQIVNDFQKGDIAEGYSVSREKKESFPLTVTSAQKNPTAFYLCASSRESGQIYGYTFGSGTRLTVV.

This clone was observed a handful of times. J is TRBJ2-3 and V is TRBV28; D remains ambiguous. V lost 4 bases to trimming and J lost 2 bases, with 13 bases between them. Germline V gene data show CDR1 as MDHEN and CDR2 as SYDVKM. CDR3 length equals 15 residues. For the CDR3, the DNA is TGTGCCAGCAGTTCTCCCCCATCTATCACAGATACGCAGTATTTT. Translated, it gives CASSSPPSITDTQYF.

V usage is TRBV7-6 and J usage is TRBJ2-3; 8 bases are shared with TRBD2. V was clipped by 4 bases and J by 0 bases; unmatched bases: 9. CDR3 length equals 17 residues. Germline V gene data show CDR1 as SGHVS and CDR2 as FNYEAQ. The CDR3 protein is CASSSEVAGFSTDTQYF. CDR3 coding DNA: TGTGCCAGCAGCTCAGAGGTAGCGGGGTTTAGCACAGATACGCAGTATTTT. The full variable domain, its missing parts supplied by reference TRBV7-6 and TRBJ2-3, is GAGVSQSPRYKVTKRGQDVALRCDPISGHVSLYWYRQALGQGPEFLTYFNYEAQQDKSGLPNDRFSAERPEGSISTLTIQRTEQRDSAMYRCASSSEVAGFSTDTQYFGPGTRLTVL.

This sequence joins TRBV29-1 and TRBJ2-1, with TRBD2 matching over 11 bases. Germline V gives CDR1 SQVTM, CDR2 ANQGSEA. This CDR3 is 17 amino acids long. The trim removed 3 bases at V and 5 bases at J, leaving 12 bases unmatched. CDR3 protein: CSVDLGLAVFGDNEQFF. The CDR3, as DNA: TGCAGCGTTGATTTGGGACTAGCGGTATTTGGGGACAATGAGCAGTTCTTC.